These T cell receptor beta chains were read from a single sample in a study of CD4 T cells in relation to SARS-CoV-2 and coronaviruses. The table came from immunoSEQ multiplex PCR; TCRdb's copy has only in-frame clones and leaves some out. This sample has about 64,000 clones, with less than 95% found just once. The sequenced material came from naive CD4+ T cells from PBMCs. These receptors all come from a human donor in good health. CDR3s include the opening cysteine and the closing phenylalanine or tryptophan. D genes are given only for firm matches. Some rows have no size entry. The others give once, few or many, or a class for an expanded clone.

V: TRBV5-1; J: TRBJ2-1; size: once; D: TRBD2; DNA: TGCGCCAGCAGCTCAAATCTAGCGGGAGTTGGTGAGCAGTTCTTC; CDR3: CASSSNLAGVGEQFF
V: TRBV28; J: TRBJ1-5; size: .; D: TRBD1; DNA: TGTGCCAGCAGTCCCGGGGACAGCAACTCTTTATATAGCAATCAGCCCCAGCATTTT; CDR3: CASSPGDSNSLYSNQPQHF
V: TRBV27; J: TRBJ1-2; size: .; D: .; DNA: TGTGCCAGCAGTTCGCGTGAGGGCATCGTTTGGGGCTACACCTTC; CDR3: CASSSREGIVWGYTF
V: TRBV7-9; J: TRBJ1-2; size: .; D: TRBD1; DNA: TGTGCCAGCAGCTTAGAGGGCCTGGGACAGGGGTTCTATGGCTACACCTTC; CDR3: CASSLEGLGQGFYGYTF
V: TRBV5-1; J: TRBJ2-1; size: .; D: TRBD1; DNA: TGCGCCAGCAGCCTGGACAGGGGTGGCGAGCAGTTCTTC; CDR3: CASSLDRGGEQFF
V: TRBV6-5; J: TRBJ2-2; size: .; D: .; DNA: TGTGCCAGCAGTCTCGCTTGGGGGACCGGGGAGCTGTTTTTT; CDR3: CASSLAWGTGELFF
V: TRBV5-1; J: TRBJ2-7; size: .; D: TRBD1; DNA: TGCGCCAGCAGCACGGCAGGGGGCTCTACCTACGAGCAGTACTTC; CDR3: CASSTAGGSTYEQYF
V: TRBV5-1; J: TRBJ2-2; size: .; D: .; DNA: TGCGCCAACAGCTTGGGCCCAACGAACACCGGGGAGCTGTTTTTT; CDR3: CANSLGPTNTGELFF
V: TRBV4-1; J: TRBJ1-5; size: .; D: .; DNA: TGCGCCAGCAGCCCTAGTATGCTCAGCGGGACGTTCATGAATCAGCCCCAGCATTTT; CDR3: CASSPSMLSGTFMNQPQHF
V: TRBV5-1; J: TRBJ1-3; size: .; D: TRBD1; DNA: TGCGCCAGCAGGGCCTCCCCGACAGGGCGGTTCTCTGGAAACACCATATATTTT; CDR3: CASRASPTGRFSGNTIYF
V: TRBV6-6; J: TRBJ1-2; size: .; D: .; DNA: TGTGCCAGCATGCGAGGTGATGTCTATGGCTACACCTTC; CDR3: CASMRGDVYGYTF
V: TRBV28; J: TRBJ1-5; size: .; D: TRBD1; DNA: TGTGCCAGCAGTTCGGACAGGGGGAATCAGCCCCAGCATTTT; CDR3: CASSSDRGNQPQHF
V: TRBV30; J: TRBJ2-7; size: .; D: TRBD1; DNA: TGTGCCTGGAGCCCGAGGGACAGTCATATTACCTACGAGCAGTACTTC; CDR3: CAWSPRDSHITYEQYF
V: TRBV18; J: TRBJ1-5; size: .; D: .; DNA: TGTGCCAGCTCACGGGGCCTGGGGGAGCCCCAGCATTTT; CDR3: CASSRGLGEPQHF
V: TRBV28; J: TRBJ2-2; size: once; D: .; DNA: TGTGCCAGCGGAGGGCCGAACACCGGGGAGCTGTTTTTT; CDR3: CASGGPNTGELFF
V: TRBV28; J: TRBJ1-1; size: .; D: .; DNA: TGTGCCAGCAGTCGACAGAGCTTAAACACTGAAGCTTTCTTT; CDR3: CASSRQSLNTEAFF
V: TRBV23-1; J: TRBJ2-5; size: .; D: TRBD2; DNA: TGCGCCATTTCTTCTCGGTGTAGATCAGCGGGGTTGGAGACCCAGTACTTC; CDR3: CAISSRCRSAGLETQYF
V: TRBV5-5; J: TRBJ2-5; size: .; D: TRBD2; DNA: TGTGCCAGCAGCAGTATATCCGGGACTAGCGGGAGAGAGACCCAGTACTTC; CDR3: CASSSISGTSGRETQYF
V: TRBV14; J: TRBJ2-2; size: .; D: TRBD2; DNA: TGTGCCAGCAGCCAAGAAGGCGGGAGCCGGCTAGGGGAGCTGTTTTTT; CDR3: CASSQEGGSRLGELFF
V: TRBV19; J: TRBJ2-1; size: .; D: TRBD1; DNA: TGTGCCAGTAGTAGGGACAGGTACAATGAGCAGTTCTTC; CDR3: CASSRDRYNEQFF